This T cell receptor (beta chain) was sequenced during a study of CD4 and CD8 cells across lung adenocarcinoma regions. This clonotype has a count of ten or more. Each CDR3 protein is one row after TCRdb ran MiXCR on the PCR reads. Among 7,500 to 9,500 distinct CDR3 sequences, roughly 45% were seen once, and the ten largest hold around 18%. Sequencing was performed on CD4+ T cells from the margin of a lung tumor. The source of this sequence is a female donor with lung adenocarcinoma. The CD4 and CD8 labels of this study may be unreliable.

This CDR3 reads CASSSNSGSVYEQYF. The CDR3 nucleotides read TGTGCCAGCAGCTCAAACAGCGGGAGCGTCTACGAGCAGTACTTC. V and J are TRBV7-6 and TRBJ2-7, with 8 bases fitting TRBD2. Germline trimming cut 4 bases from V and 3 bases from J; bases unmatched to any gene: 8. Germline assignment: CDR1 SGHVS and CDR2 FNYEAQ. The CDR3 has 15 residues.